This T cell receptor beta chain was sequenced during a study of read filtering for tumor transcriptome and immune sequencing. Germline V lookup: CDR1 DFQATT, CDR2 SNEGSKA (reference sequence). V was clipped by 8 bases and J by 2 bases; unmatched bases: 7. The CDR3 spans 13 residues. This library used approximately 390 ng RNA and molecular barcoded adaptors spanning alpha/delta and beta/gamma chains. TCRdb analysed the reads with MiXCR anew, one entry per CDR3 protein. The top ten clones hold roughly two fifths of a sample with about 28,000 distinct CDR3 sequences, approximately 15% of them seen once.

The V and J genes are TRBV20-1 and TRBJ2-3; 7 bases line up with TRBD2. What was sequenced was a population of CD138-negative cells sorted from bone marrow. This TCR came from a donor aged 40 or older with multiple myeloma. The CDR3 protein is CSTASGNTDTQYF. In nucleotides, the CDR3 is TGCAGTACCGCTAGCGGTAACACAGATACGCAGTATTTT.